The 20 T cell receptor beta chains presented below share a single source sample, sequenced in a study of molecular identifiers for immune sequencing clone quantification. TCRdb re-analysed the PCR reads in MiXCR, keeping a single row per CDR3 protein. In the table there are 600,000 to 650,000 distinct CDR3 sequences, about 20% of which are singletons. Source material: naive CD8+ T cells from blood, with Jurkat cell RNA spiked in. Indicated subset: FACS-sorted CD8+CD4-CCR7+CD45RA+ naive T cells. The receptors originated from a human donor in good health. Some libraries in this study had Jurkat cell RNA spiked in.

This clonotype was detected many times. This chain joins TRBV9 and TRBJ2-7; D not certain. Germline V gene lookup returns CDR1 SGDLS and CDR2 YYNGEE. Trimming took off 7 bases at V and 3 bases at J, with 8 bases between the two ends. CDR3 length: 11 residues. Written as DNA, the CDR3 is TGTGCCAGCGGCAGTGACTACGAGCAGTACTTC. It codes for CASGSDYEQYF.

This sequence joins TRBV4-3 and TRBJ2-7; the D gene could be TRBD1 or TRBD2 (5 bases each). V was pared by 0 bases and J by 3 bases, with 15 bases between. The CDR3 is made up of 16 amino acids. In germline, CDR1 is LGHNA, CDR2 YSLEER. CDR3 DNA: TGCGCCAGCAGCCAAGATCGGGGCACAGGTAACTACGAGCAGTACTTC. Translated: CASSQDRGTGNYEQYF.

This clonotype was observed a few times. CDR3 in DNA: TGTGCCAGCAGCTTGGACGCGGGGGGGATAGCCGAGCAGTACTTC. Encoded protein: CASSLDAGGIAEQYF. The V and J genes are TRBV7-2 and TRBJ2-7; 9 bases align to TRBD2. The CDR3 extends over 15 amino acids. J gave up 6 bases and V 3 bases, and 9 bases lay outside the gene matches. CDR1 SGHTA and CDR2 FQGNSA come from the germline V gene.

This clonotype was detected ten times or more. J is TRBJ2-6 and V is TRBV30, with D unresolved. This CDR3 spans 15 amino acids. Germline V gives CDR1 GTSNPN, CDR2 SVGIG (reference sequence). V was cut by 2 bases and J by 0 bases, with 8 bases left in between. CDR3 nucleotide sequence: TGTGCCTGGAGTTTAAACCCCTCTGGGGCCAACGTCCTGACTTTC. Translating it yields CAWSLNPSGANVLTF.

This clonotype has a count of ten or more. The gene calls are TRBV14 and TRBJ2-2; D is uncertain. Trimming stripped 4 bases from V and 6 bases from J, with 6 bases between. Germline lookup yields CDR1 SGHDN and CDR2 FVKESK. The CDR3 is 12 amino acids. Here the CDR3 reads CASSRRPGELFF. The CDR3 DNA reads TGTGCCAGCAGCCGAAGGCCCGGGGAGCTGTTTTTT.

The CDR3 here is CASRQDRVTGELFF. The CDR3 DNA is TGTGCCAGCAGACAGGACAGGGTAACCGGGGAGCTGTTTTTT. The V call is TRBV7-6, the J call TRBJ2-2, with 8 positions matching TRBD1. The V and J ends lost 6 bases and 5 bases, in that order; junction bases with no gene match: 5. Germline values: CDR1 SGHVS, CDR2 FNYEAQ. The CDR3 is 14 residues long.

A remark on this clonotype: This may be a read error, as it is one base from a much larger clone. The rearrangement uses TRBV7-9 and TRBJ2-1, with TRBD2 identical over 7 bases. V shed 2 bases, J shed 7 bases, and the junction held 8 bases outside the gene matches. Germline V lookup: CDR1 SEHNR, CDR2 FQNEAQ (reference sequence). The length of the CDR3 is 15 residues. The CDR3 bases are TGTGCCAGCAGCTTAACACTAGCGTTAAGGAATGAGCAGTTCTTC. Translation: CASSLTLALRNEQFF.

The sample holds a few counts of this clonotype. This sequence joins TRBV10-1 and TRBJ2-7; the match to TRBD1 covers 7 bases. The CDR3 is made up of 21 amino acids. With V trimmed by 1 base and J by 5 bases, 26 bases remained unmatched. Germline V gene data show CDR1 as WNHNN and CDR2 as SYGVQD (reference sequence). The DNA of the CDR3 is TGCGCCAGCAGTGAGTTAGGGTTCTTTGGGTCCGGGACAGCGATTTTGGACGAGCAGTACTTC. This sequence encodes CASSELGFFGSGTAILDEQYF.

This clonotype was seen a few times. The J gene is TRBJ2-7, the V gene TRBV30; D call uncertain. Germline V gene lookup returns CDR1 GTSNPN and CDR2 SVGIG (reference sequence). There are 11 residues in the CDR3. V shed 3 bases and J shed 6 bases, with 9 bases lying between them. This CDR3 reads CAWSETFEQYF. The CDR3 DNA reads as TGTGCCTGGAGCGAGACTTTCGAGCAGTACTTC.

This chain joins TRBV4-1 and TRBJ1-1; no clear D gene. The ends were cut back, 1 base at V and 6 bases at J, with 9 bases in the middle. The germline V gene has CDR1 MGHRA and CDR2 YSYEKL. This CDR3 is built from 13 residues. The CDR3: CASSQAPGPEAFF. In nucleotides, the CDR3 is TGCGCCAGCAGCCAAGCTCCAGGACCTGAAGCTTTCTTT.

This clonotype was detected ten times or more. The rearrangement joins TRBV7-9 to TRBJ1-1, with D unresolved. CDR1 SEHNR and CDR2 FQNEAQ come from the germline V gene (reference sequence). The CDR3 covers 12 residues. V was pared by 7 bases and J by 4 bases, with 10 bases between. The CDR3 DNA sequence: TGTGCCAGCACCAAAGCGATCACTGAAGCTTTCTTT. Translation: CASTKAITEAFF.

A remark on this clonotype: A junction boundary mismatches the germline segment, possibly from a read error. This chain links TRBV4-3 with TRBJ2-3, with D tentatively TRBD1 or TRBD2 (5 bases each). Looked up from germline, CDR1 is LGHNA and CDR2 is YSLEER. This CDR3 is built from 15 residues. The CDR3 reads CASSPTSGPTDAQYF. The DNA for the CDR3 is TGCGCCAGCAGCCCGACATCGGGGCCCACAGATGCGCAGTATTTT.

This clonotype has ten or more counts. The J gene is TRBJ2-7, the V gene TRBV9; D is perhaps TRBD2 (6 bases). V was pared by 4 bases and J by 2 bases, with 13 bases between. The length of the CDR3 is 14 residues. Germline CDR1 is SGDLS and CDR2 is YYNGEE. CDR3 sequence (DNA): TGTGCCAGCAGCCCCGCGACTAGTACCTACGAGCAGTACTTC. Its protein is CASSPATSTYEQYF.

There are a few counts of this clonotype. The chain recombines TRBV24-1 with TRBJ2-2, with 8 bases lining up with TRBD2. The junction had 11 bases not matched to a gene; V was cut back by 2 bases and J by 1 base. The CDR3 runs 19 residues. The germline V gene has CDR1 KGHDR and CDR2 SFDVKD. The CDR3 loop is CATSDSRGGGRWNTGELFF. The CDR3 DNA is TGTGCCACCAGTGATTCCCGGGGGGGGGGGCGCTGGAACACCGGGGAGCTGTTTTTT.

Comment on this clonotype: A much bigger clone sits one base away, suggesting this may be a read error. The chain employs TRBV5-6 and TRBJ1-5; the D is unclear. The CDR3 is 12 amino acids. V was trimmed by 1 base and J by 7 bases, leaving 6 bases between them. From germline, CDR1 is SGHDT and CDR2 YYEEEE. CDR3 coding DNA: TGTGCCAGCAGCTTGTGTTGGCAGCCCCAGCATTTT. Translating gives CASSLCWQPQHF.

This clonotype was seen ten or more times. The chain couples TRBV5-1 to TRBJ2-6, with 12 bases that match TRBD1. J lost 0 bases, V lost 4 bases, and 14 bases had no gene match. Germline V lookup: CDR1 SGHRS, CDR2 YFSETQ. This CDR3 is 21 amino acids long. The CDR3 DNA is TGCGCCAGCAGCCCCCGGGACAGGGGGCACTACACTACCTCTGGGGCCAACGTCCTGACTTTC. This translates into CASSPRDRGHYTTSGANVLTF.

In nucleotides, the CDR3 is TGTGCCAGCAGTGCGACAGGGCCCTCCTACGAGCAGTACTTC. It yields the protein CASSATGPSYEQYF. The V and J genes are TRBV2 and TRBJ2-7; 7 bases are a match to TRBD1. Germline CDR1 and CDR2: SNHLY and FYNNEI. The CDR3 runs to 14 residues. V shed 4 bases, J shed 0 bases, and the junction held 3 bases outside the gene matches.

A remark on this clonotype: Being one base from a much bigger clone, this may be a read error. CDR3 residues: CASSYTQVASAVEETQYF. CDR3 nucleotide sequence: TGTGCCAGCAGTTACACGCAGGTAGCCTCGGCGGTAGAAGAGACCCAGTACTTC. This chain connects TRBV6-5 to TRBJ2-5, with D unresolved. The V end lost 2 bases, the J end lost 3 bases, and 22 bases lay between the germline ends. The CDR3 is made up of 18 amino acids. The germline CDR1 and CDR2 sequences are MNHEY and SVGAGI.

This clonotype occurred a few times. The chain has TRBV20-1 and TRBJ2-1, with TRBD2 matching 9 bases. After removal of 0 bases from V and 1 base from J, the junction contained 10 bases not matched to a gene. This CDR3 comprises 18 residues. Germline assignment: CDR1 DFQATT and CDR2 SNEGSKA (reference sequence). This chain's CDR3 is CSARDRGLAGTSYNEQFF. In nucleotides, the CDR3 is TGCAGTGCTAGAGATCGCGGGCTAGCGGGAACGTCCTACAATGAGCAGTTCTTC.

DNA of the CDR3: TGTGCCAGCAGCCCTACTAGCGGGTTAAACCAAGAGACCCAGTACTTC. Residues: CASSPTSGLNQETQYF. This chain connects TRBV7-8 to TRBJ2-5, with 9 bases aligning to TRBD2. V trimming: 5 bases; J trimming: 0 bases; junction bases outside the gene matches: 7. This CDR3 contains 16 residues. Germline loops: CDR1 SGHVS, CDR2 FQNEAQ. Using reference TRBV7-8 and TRBJ2-5 for the parts outside the CDR3, the full variable domain is GAGVSQSPRYKVAKRGQDVALRCDPISGHVSLFWYQQALGQGPEFLTYFQNEAQLDKSGLPSDRFFAERPEGSVSTLKIQRTQQEDSAVYLCASSPTSGLNQETQYFGPGTRLLVL.